These T cell receptor beta chains were read from a single sample in a study of T cell changes during pregnancy in multiple sclerosis. TCRdb's copy holds only in-frame clones and misses some; the assay was immunoSEQ multiplex PCR. The sample holds over 60,000 clones, 91% seen once. This specimen consisted of peripheral blood, obtained in the third trimester of pregnancy. Receptors were obtained from a female donor in good health, enrolled as a control in a pregnancy study. CDR3s include the opening cysteine and the closing phenylalanine or tryptophan. The order of the fields is J gene, V gene, CDR3 protein.

J gene: TRBJ1-2; V gene: TRBV6-4; CDR3 protein: CASSVDRAGGYTF
J gene: TRBJ1-1; V gene: TRBV6-5; CDR3 protein: CASRPGVNTEAFF
J gene: TRBJ1-2; V gene: TRBV10-3; CDR3 protein: CAIKAGRGGYTF
J gene: TRBJ1-2; V gene: TRBV5-1; CDR3 protein: CASAVGDRVNSVHGYTF
J gene: TRBJ2-7; V gene: TRBV29-1; CDR3 protein: CSVRITGAGYEQYF
J gene: TRBJ2-3; V gene: TRBV4-3; CDR3 protein: CASSQDRSLAQYF
J gene: TRBJ1-6; V gene: TRBV27; CDR3 protein: CASSSGQSGGSPLHF
J gene: TRBJ1-1; V gene: TRBV27; CDR3 protein: CASSLSGGPAFF
J gene: TRBJ2-2; V gene: TRBV10-3; CDR3 protein: CAISVTTKTTGELFF
J gene: TRBJ2-3; V gene: TRBV4-2; CDR3 protein: CASSQVGGASTDTQYF
J gene: NA; V gene: TRBV4-3; CDR3 protein: CASSQDSASGISSYEQYF
J gene: TRBJ2-1; V gene: TRBV6-6; CDR3 protein: CASSSSGTGGDEQFF
J gene: TRBJ1-3; V gene: TRBV4-2; CDR3 protein: CASRQGFDTGGNTIYF
J gene: TRBJ2-3; V gene: TRBV2; CDR3 protein: CASRLTSGGPGHTDTQYF
J gene: TRBJ2-5; V gene: TRBV2; CDR3 protein: CASSDRGYETQYF
J gene: TRBJ2-7; V gene: TRBV5-1; CDR3 protein: CASSLSPTSGNEQYF
J gene: TRBJ1-2; V gene: TRBV18; CDR3 protein: CASSPTTENYGYTF
J gene: TRBJ2-5; V gene: TRBV5-1; CDR3 protein: CASSLAGVEETQYF
J gene: TRBJ1-2; V gene: TRBV19; CDR3 protein: CASKTTGSGGYTF
J gene: TRBJ2-2; V gene: TRBV5-4; CDR3 protein: CASSSSGGELFF
J gene: TRBJ1-4; V gene: TRBV6-6; CDR3 protein: CASSYSKPEEKLFF
J gene: TRBJ1-2; V gene: TRBV5-4; CDR3 protein: CASSLRGSGYGYTF